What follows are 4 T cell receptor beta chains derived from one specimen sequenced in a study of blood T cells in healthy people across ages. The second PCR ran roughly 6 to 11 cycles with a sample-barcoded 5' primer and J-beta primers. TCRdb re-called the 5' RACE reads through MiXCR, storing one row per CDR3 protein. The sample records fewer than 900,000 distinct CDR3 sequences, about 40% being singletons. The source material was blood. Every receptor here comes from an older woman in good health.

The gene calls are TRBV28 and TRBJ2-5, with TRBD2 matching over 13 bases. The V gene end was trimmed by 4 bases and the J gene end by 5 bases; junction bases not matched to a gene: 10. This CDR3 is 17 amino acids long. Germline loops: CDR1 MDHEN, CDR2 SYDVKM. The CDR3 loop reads CASSSLGLAGSGETQYF. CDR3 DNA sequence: TGTGCCAGCAGTTCCTTGGGACTAGCGGGATCAGGGGAGACCCAGTACTTC.

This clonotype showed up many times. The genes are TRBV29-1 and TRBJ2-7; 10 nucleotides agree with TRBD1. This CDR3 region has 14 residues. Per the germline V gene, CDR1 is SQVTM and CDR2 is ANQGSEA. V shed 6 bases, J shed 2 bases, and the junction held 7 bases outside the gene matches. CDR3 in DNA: TGCAGCGTGCAAGACAGGGGGCGACCCTACGAGCAGTACTTC. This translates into CSVQDRGRPYEQYF.

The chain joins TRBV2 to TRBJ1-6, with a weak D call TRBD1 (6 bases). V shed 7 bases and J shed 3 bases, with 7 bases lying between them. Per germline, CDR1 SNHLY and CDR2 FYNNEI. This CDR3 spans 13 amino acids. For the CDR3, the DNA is TGTGCCAGCAACAGGGACTATAATTCACCCCTCCACTTT. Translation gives CASNRDYNSPLHF.

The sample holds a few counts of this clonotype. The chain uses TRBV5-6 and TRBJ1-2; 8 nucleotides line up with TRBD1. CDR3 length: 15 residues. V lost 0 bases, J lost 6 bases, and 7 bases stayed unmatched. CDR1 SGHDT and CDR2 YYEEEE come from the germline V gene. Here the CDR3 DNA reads TGTGCCAGCAGCTTGGCTCCGTCAGGGGGCAATGGCTACACCTTC. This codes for CASSLAPSGGNGYTF.